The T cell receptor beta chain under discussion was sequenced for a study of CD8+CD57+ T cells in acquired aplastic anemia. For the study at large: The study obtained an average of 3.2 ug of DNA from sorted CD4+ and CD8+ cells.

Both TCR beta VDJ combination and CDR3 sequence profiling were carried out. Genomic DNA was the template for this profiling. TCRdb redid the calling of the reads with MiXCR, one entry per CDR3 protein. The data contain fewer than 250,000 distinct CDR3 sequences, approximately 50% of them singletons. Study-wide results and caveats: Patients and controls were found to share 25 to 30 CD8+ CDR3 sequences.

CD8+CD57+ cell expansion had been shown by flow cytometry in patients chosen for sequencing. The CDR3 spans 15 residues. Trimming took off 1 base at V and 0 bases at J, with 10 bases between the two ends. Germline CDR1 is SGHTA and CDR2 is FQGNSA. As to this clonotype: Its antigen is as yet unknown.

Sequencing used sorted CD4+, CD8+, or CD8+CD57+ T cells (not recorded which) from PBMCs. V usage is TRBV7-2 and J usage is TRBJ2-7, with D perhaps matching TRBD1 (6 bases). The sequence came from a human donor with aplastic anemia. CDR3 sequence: CASSLGVGASYEQYF. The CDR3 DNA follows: TGTGCCAGCAGCTTAGGAGTGGGGGCCTCCTACGAGCAGTACTTC.